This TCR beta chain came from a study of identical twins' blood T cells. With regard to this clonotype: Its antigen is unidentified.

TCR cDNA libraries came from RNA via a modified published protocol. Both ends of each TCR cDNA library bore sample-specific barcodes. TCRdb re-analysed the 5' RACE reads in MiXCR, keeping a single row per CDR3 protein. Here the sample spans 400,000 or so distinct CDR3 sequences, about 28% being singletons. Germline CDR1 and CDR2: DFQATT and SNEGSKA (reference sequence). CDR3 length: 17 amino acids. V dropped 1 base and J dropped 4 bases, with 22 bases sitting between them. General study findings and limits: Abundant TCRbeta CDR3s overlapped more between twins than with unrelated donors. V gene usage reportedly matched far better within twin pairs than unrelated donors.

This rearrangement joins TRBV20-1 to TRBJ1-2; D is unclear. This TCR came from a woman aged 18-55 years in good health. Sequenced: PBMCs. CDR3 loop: CSARAPPMGRLAYGYTF. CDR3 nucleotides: TGCAGTGCTAGAGCCCCCCCCATGGGCAGACTTGCCTATGGCTACACCTTC.